Below, 2 T cell receptor beta chains from the same sample are listed, as sequenced in a study of vaccination and CD4 T cells after COVID-19. The antigens for these receptors are not known. Cultured CD4+ T-cell DNA underwent Oncomine TCR Beta short-read sequencing. A single record per CDR3 protein comes from TCRdb applying MiXCR to the PCR reads. The data show approximately 15,000 distinct CDR3 sequences, with about 28% seen just once and over 15% held by the top ten. Specified treatment: roughly ten-day PBMC culture with coronavirus spike peptide pools or control peptides (ViraFEST assay). Sequenced input: cultured CD4+ T cells from blood. These receptors were taken from a human donor with COVID-19.

The CDR3 sequence: CASSIGGARSNQPQHF. The CDR3 nucleotides read TGTGCCAGTAGTATCGGGGGGGCGCGAAGCAATCAGCCCCAGCATTTT. The genes are TRBV19 and TRBJ1-5; D may be TRBD1 (6 bases). The CDR3 extends over 16 amino acids. Germline V CDR1 and CDR2: LNHDA, SQIVND (reference sequence). V dropped 3 bases and J dropped 1 base, with 13 bases sitting between them.

V is TRBV6-1 and J is TRBJ1-5; maybe TRBD1 (6 bases). Per germline, CDR1 MNHNS and CDR2 SASEGT. The CDR3 covers 14 residues. Trimming stripped 6 bases from V and 5 bases from J, with 14 bases between. This CDR3 reads CASSRTGTDQPQHF. The CDR3 coding sequence is TGTGCCAGCAGCCGTACAGGGACCGATCAGCCCCAGCATTTT.